This T cell receptor beta chain was identified in a study of T cells expressing NK-cell markers. Whole-study context: In sorted CD3+CD56+NKG2C+, CD3+CD56+NKG2C- and CD3+CD56-NKG2C+ T cells, TCR beta repertoires were obtained. The study's findings and limits: HCMV specificity was not established for the expanded NKG2C+ T cell clones. More than five donors showed dominant NKG2C+ clonotypes comprising about 1.0-7.0% of their CD8+ T cells.

The authors made TCR beta cDNA libraries by 5'RACE template switching. This switching added a universal primer site and UMIs. TCRdb reprocessed the 5' RACE reads, keeping one entry per CDR3 protein, no DNA. In all, the sample yields about 550,000 distinct CDR3 sequences. On this clonotype itself: What it recognizes is unknown.

The CDR3 has 14 amino acids. Germline CDR1 and CDR2: SGHRS and YFSETQ. Material for sequencing was blood T cells: a sorted CD56 or NKG2C T cell subset, CD4+ or CD8+ T cells, or bulk PBMC T cells (not recorded which). The chain couples TRBV5-1 to TRBJ1-2; the TCRdb call, TRBD1, lacks DNA for checking. This receptor was identified in a young man in good health. The CDR3 loop reads CASSLDPGNYGYTF.